This is a list of T cell receptor beta chains from one sample in a study of cytotoxic CD8 clonotypes in ibrutinib-treated CLL. Clones were sequenced by immunoSEQ multiplex PCR, and TCRdb holds only the in-frame ones, with some missing. The table lists 130,000 to 150,000 clones, around three quarters of them singletons, with 13% in the top ten. Specimen: PBMCs, collected after 12 months of ibrutinib treatment. These receptors all come from a human donor with chronic lymphocytic leukemia. The CDR3 runs from the conserved cysteine through the conserved F or W. D genes are given only for firm matches. Expanded clones are given a class, and other clones once, few, many or no size at all.

v_call	j_call	d_call	clone_size	cdr3_aa	cdr3_nt
TRBV29-1	TRBJ1-2	-	-	CSVELGHGYTF	TGCAGCGTTGAATTGGGGCATGGCTACACCTTC
TRBV2	TRBJ2-3	-	-	CASSERPNTDTQYF	TGTGCCAGCAGTGAGCGTCCTAACACAGATACGCAGTATTTT
TRBV6-5	TRBJ2-5	TRBD2	-	CASSYDVGGVGETQYF	TGTGCCAGCAGTTACGACGTGGGAGGGGTTGGTGAGACCCAGTACTTC
TRBV19	TRBJ2-3	-	-	CASSIRSSSGDTQYF	TGTGCCAGTAGTATAAGAAGCTCCTCGGGAGATACGCAGTATTTT
TRBV5-1	TRBJ2-7	TRBD2	once	CASSSGLASGEQYF	TGCGCCAGCAGTTCCGGACTAGCGAGCGGCGAGCAGTACTTC
TRBV5-1	TRBJ2-1	TRBD1	once	CASSTSGTGYNEQFF	TGCGCCAGCAGCACGTCCGGGACAGGCTACAATGAGCAGTTCTTC
TRBV7-9	TRBJ1-5	-	few	CASSLVWGRDSNQPQHF	TGTGCCAGCAGCTTAGTCTGGGGCCGAGATAGCAATCAGCCCCAGCATTTT
TRBV10-1	TRBJ2-6	-	-	CASSEGTPISAGANVLTF	TGCGCCAGCAGTGAGGGGACACCAATTAGCGCTGGGGCCAACGTCCTGACTTTC
TRBV6-5	TRBJ2-1	-	-	CASSYSNPGIYNEQFF	TGTGCCAGCAGTTACTCGAACCCAGGAATTTACAATGAGCAGTTCTTC
TRBV5-1	TRBJ2-3	TRBD2	-	CASSRPLAGTDTQYF	TGCGCCAGCAGTCGTCCGCTAGCGGGAACAGATACGCAGTATTTT
TRBV7-6	TRBJ1-2	TRBD1	-	CASSPGTANYGYTF	TGTGCCAGCAGCCCTGGGACAGCAAACTATGGCTACACCTTC
TRBV5-4	TRBJ2-3	TRBD2	-	CASRSGSLTDTQYF	TGTGCCAGCAGGAGCGGGAGTTTAACAGATACGCAGTATTTT
TRBV11-2	TRBJ2-7	-	-	CASSRGVPYEQYF	TGTGCCAGCAGCAGAGGGGTTCCCTACGAGCAGTACTTC
TRBV7-9	TRBJ1-2	TRBD1	few	CASRPRTGGYGYTF	TGTGCCAGCAGACCCAGGACAGGGGGCTATGGCTACACCTTC
TRBV28	TRBJ2-5	-	-	CASSLWGETQYF	TGTGCCAGCAGTTTATGGGGAGAGACCCAGTACTTC
TRBV7-6	TRBJ2-7	TRBD2	-	CASSLATGGSSYEQYF	TGTGCCAGCAGCTTAGCGACGGGGGGGAGTAGTTACGAGCAGTACTTC
TRBV14	TRBJ1-2	-	-	CASSPTLRHYGYTF	TGTGCCAGCAGCCCCACTCTACGGCACTATGGCTACACCTTC
TRBV15	TRBJ2-2	TRBD1	-	CATSRRGQSAGELFF	TGTGCCACCAGCAGAAGGGGACAGTCGGCCGGGGAGCTGTTTTTT
TRBV2	TRBJ1-2	-	-	CASSELDQREGYTF	TGTGCCAGCAGTGAATTGGACCAAAGGGAGGGCTACACCTTC
TRBV19	TRBJ2-7	-	-	CASSQSGRTEQYF	TGTGCCAGTAGTCAGTCAGGGAGGACAGAGCAGTACTTC
TRBV6-6	TRBJ1-2	TRBD1	-	CASSYSPTGIYGYTF	TGTGCCAGCAGTTACTCCCCGACAGGGATCTATGGCTACACCTTC
TRBV27	TRBJ2-7	-	-	CASSLSHAESYEQYF	TGTGCCAGCAGTTTAAGTCACGCCGAATCCTACGAGCAGTACTTC
TRBV4-3	TRBJ2-7	-	-	CASSQDRPYEQYF	TGCGCCAGCAGCCAAGATCGACCGTACGAGCAGTACTTC
TRBV9	TRBJ1-2	-	-	CASSDRVTKYGYTF	TGTGCCAGCAGCGACAGGGTGACCAAATATGGCTACACCTTC
TRBV10-3	TRBJ2-7	-	-	CAISEDSAAYEQYF	TGTGCCATCAGTGAGGACTCAGCGGCCTACGAGCAGTACTTC
TRBV28	TRBJ1-5	-	-	CASSSQQPQHF	TGTGCCAGCAGCTCTCAACAGCCCCAGCATTTT
TRBV4-3	TRBJ2-1	-	-	CASSQGGVNEQFF	TGCGCCAGCAGCCAAGGTGGGGTGAATGAGCAGTTCTTC
TRBV28	TRBJ2-7	-	once	CASSLNTVDYEQYF	TGTGCCAGCAGTTTAAATACGGTCGACTACGAGCAGTACTTC
TRBV10-3	TRBJ2-5	-	-	CAITAGVQETQYF	TGTGCCATCACGGCAGGGGTCCAAGAGACCCAGTACTTC
TRBV5-4	TRBJ2-5	-	-	CASSQGAGASLETQYF	TGTGCCAGCAGCCAAGGGGCAGGGGCATCACTAGAGACCCAGTACTTC
TRBV6-5	TRBJ2-7	-	-	CASSFSVGVYEQYF	TGTGCCAGCAGTTTCAGCGTTGGAGTTTACGAGCAGTACTTC
TRBV5-4	TRBJ2-1	-	-	CASSLASLAQFF	TGTGCCAGCAGCTTGGCCAGTCTTGCGCAGTTCTTC
TRBV7-6	TRBJ2-7	-	-	CASSLVGDEQYF	TGTGCCAGCAGCTTAGTAGGTGACGAGCAGTACTTC
TRBV11-2	TRBJ2-7	-	-	CASSSSYEQYF	TGTGCCAGCAGCTCTAGCTACGAGCAGTACTTC
TRBV30	TRBJ2-7	-	-	CAWSPYLSYEQYF	TGTGCCTGGAGTCCCTACCTTTCCTACGAGCAGTACTTC
TRBV5-1	TRBJ2-5	TRBD1	-	CASSIGTGRANQETQYF	TGCGCCAGCAGCATCGGGACAGGGCGAGCCAACCAAGAGACCCAGTACTTC
TRBV6-4	TRBJ2-1	-	-	CASSELSITYNEQFF	TGTGCCAGCAGTGAACTTTCCATTACCTACAATGAGCAGTTCTTC
TRBV27	TRBJ1-2	-	-	CASSFQFRDYGYTF	TGTGCCAGCAGTTTTCAATTCAGGGACTATGGCTACACCTTC
TRBV7-9	TRBJ1-1	-	-	CASSLVAGTPFF	TGTGCCAGCAGCTTAGTTGCAGGCACGCCTTTCTTT
TRBV7-9	TRBJ2-7	-	few	CASSFNGPYEQYF	TGTGCCAGCAGCTTTAACGGGCCCTACGAGCAGTACTTC
TRBV9	TRBJ1-1	TRBD1	once	CASSVVTGGTEAFF	TGTGCCAGCAGCGTAGTAACAGGGGGCACTGAAGCTTTCTTT
TRBV7-3	TRBJ2-1	-	-	CASSLTAAAAGEQFF	TGTGCCAGCAGCTTAACGGCCGCAGCGGCTGGCGAGCAGTTCTTC
TRBV29-1	TRBJ1-5	-	-	CSVGEGYNQPQHF	TGCAGCGTTGGGGAGGGTTACAATCAGCCCCAGCATTTT
TRBV5-1	TRBJ2-7	-	few	CASSLEGRRTYEQYF	TGCGCCAGCAGCTTGGAGGGACGCCGGACCTACGAGCAGTACTTC
TRBV6-6	TRBJ1-1	-	-	CASRRDFGGYTEAFF	TGTGCCAGCAGGCGCGATTTTGGGGGGTACACTGAAGCTTTCTTT